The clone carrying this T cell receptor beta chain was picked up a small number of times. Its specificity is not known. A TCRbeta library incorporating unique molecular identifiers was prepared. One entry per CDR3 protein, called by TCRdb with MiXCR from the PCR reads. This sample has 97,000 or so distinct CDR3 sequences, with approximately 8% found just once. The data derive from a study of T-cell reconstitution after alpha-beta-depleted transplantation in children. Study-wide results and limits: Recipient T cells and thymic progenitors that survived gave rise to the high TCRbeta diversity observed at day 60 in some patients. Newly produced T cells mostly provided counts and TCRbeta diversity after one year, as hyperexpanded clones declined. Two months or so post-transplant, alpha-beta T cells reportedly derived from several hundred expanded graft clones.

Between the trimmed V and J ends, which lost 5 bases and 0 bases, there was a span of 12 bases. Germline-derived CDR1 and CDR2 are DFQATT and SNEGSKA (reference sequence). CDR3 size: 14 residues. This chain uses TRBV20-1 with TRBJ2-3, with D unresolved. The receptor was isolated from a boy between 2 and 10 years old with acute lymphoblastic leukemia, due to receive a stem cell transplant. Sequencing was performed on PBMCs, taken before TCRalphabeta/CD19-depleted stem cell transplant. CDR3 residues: CSALPGASTDTQYF. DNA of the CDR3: TGCAGTGCTCTCCCCGGTGCGAGCACAGATACGCAGTATTTT.